This section outlines one TCR beta chain sequence together with its context. The target antigen is unknown. The data stem from a study of graft-versus-host responses after intestinal transplantation. Deletions cut 0 bases from V and 4 bases from J, with 7 bases between. The V gene's germline CDR1 is SGHDN and CDR2 FVKESK. This CDR3 is built from 14 residues. Some clones are missing from TCRdb's copy, which holds only in-frame ones; the method was immunoSEQ multiplex PCR. The sample shows fewer than 80,000 clones, roughly nine tenths of them seen only once. The sample consisted of unstimulated CD8+ T cells sorted from spleen or lymph node cells, taken before transplant. The sequence came from a human donor who was the organ donor for an intestinal transplant. This sequence joins TRBV14 and TRBJ1-3, with D unresolved. The CDR3 DNA follows: TGTGCCAGCAGCCAAGAGAACTGGGGAAACACCATATATTTT. Protein sequence: CASSQENWGNTIYF.